This TCR beta chain was documented in a study of a mutant IDH1 vaccine in newly diagnosed glioma. Study context: Those enrolled had earlier been treated with radiotherapy, temozolomide, or both, mostly both. The timing of visit V12 was week 35, and that of visit V13 was week 47.

Time point indicated: week 47, end of study. Vaccine doses each comprised 300 ug of mutant IDH1 20-mer peptide, with topical imiquimod. Patients underwent eight vaccinations, which took place in weeks 1, 3, 5, 7, 11, 15, 19 and 23. Study-wide results and caveats: With respect to changes in top peripheral T cell clonotypes, pseudoprogression seemed unrelated.

In germline, CDR1 is MNHNY, CDR2 SVGAGI (reference sequence). V trimming: 6 bases; J trimming: 12 bases; junction bases outside the gene matches: 12. This CDR3 comprises 13 residues. In regard to this clone: Its cognate antigen is unknown.

Profiling relied on immunoSEQ multiplex PCR, and the TCRdb table lists in-frame clones only, not all of them. The data show about 94,000 clones, nearly 90% seen once. The sequence was collected from a woman between 50 and 59 years old with glioma. This chain uses TRBV6-6 with TRBJ1-1; 8 bases line up with TRBD1. The specimen was PBMCs, collected from a glioma patient whose treatment included an IDH1 peptide vaccine. CDR3 region: CASSRQGMRTTFF. The CDR3 nucleotides read TGTGCCAGCAGCCGACAGGGGATGAGGACGACTTTCTTT.